The next 5 T cell receptor beta chains were all read from a single sample in a study of T cell responses to AZD1222 COVID-19 vaccine. Repertoires were generated with immunoSEQ multiplex PCR, while TCRdb's copy carries only in-frame clones and drops some. Of 150,000 to 200,000 clones listed, approximately 94% are singletons. The specimen was peripheral blood, collected 28 days after the second AZD1222 dose. The receptors were sampled from an adult who received the AZD1222 COVID-19 vaccine.

The chain recombines TRBV27 with TRBJ2-3, with 15 bases identical to TRBD2. The CDR3 contains 17 residues. The trim removed 3 bases at V and 6 bases at J, leaving 7 bases unmatched. Looked up from germline, CDR1 is MNHEY and CDR2 is SMNVEV (reference sequence). For the CDR3, the DNA is TGTGCCAGCAGTTTCCTGGGACTAGCGGGAGGAAGGGATACGCAGTATTTT. Its translation: CASSFLGLAGGRDTQYF.

This sequence joins TRBV29-1 and TRBJ1-3; unclear D gene. V dropped 3 bases and J dropped 3 bases, with 12 bases sitting between them. From germline, CDR1 is SQVTM and CDR2 ANQGSEA. This CDR3 contains 14 residues. This CDR3 reads CSVEVGVSGNTIYF. DNA of the CDR3: TGCAGCGTTGAGGTGGGAGTAAGTGGAAACACCATATATTTT.

The J gene is TRBJ1-2, the V gene TRBV29-1; D is possibly TRBD1 (6 bases). Trimming took 7 bases from V and 7 from J, leaving 16 bases between them. The CDR3 length is 12 residues. Germline CDR1 SQVTM, CDR2 ANQGSEA. CDR3 bases: TGCAGCGCCCAGCTACAGGGCCTTGGCTACACCTTC. Translated, it gives CSAQLQGLGYTF.

This sequence joins TRBV28 and TRBJ2-1; 8 bases are shared with TRBD2. The germline V gene encodes CDR1 MDHEN and CDR2 SYDVKM. The CDR3 contains 17 residues. Unmatched junction bases numbered 15, after V lost 7 bases and J lost 4 bases. CDR3: CASITFGLAPGYNEQFF. For the CDR3, the DNA is TGTGCCAGCATTACGTTTGGACTAGCACCTGGGTACAATGAGCAGTTCTTC.

The DNA for the CDR3 is TGCGCCAGCAGCCAAGGTGGGACAGGGGACCCGAGGACAGATACGCAGTATTTT. It codes for CASSQGGTGDPRTDTQYF. The chain employs TRBV4-3 and TRBJ2-3, with 10 bases matching TRBD1. Germline V lookup: CDR1 LGHNA, CDR2 YSLEER. Unmatched junction bases numbered 10, after V lost 1 base and J lost 3 bases. CDR3 length equals 18 residues.